This T cell receptor (beta chain) was sequenced in a study of blood T cell repertoires in COVID-19. Study context: Some COVID-19 samples were acute and others convalescent; all came from the United States, Italy and Spain. T cells, B-cell-depleted T cells, or PBMCs provided the cDNA or gDNA that served as material.

In the study's own analysis: Quantification of nucleated cells was approximated via reference gene primer amplification. Produced via immunoSEQ multiplex PCR; TCRdb's table is partial and in-frame only. That table gives V, J and clone size, and the DNA gave D and trimming. This sample has 35,000 to 50,000 clones, with around 76% found just once. The V and J ends lost 3 bases and 6 bases, in that order; junction bases with no gene match: 9. The CDR3 runs to 14 residues. The germline V gene encodes CDR1 DFQATT and CDR2 SNEGSKA (reference sequence). This clone was seen only once. Sequencing was done on a sample of peripheral blood. The chain uses TRBV20-1 and TRBJ2-3; 7 bases match TRBD2. The clonotype was recovered from an elderly man with acute or convalescent COVID-19. The DNA for the CDR3 is TGCAGTGCTAGTCTAGCGGTAGATGAGGATACGCAGTATTTT. Residues: CSASLAVDEDTQYF.